This TCR beta chain was identified in a study of blood T cell repertoires in COVID-19. On the study more broadly: The United States, Italy and Spain supplied acute and convalescent COVID-19 samples. Sources were T cells, B-cell-depleted T cells, or PBMCs; the material itself was cDNA or gDNA.

This CDR3 has 17 amino acids. CDR1 and CDR2 (germline): SGDLS, YYNGEE. V lost 0 bases, J lost 7 bases, and 9 bases stayed unmatched. Per the study methods: Estimation of nucleated cell counts was performed using reference gene primer amplification. Assay used: immunoSEQ multiplex PCR; TCRdb lists only in-frame clones, some missing. The V and J calls and clone size were taken over from that table, and D and trimming were inferred from the DNA. The sample has 300,000 or so clones, roughly 90% seen once. Seattle researchers signed up patients amid active infection and tracked them longitudinally. Source material: peripheral blood. V usage is TRBV9 and J usage is TRBJ2-1; 11 bases are a match to TRBD2. The source of this sequence is a young woman with COVID-19, enrolled during active disease. The CDR3 coding sequence is TGTGCCAGCAGCGTAGGTGGGACTAGCGGATTGGGAAATGAGCAGTTCTTC. Translating gives CASSVGGTSGLGNEQFF.